This T cell receptor (beta chain) is drawn from a study of cytomegalovirus exposure and HLA in healthy donors. The primer mix had 60 Vbeta and 13 Jbeta primers. Clones were read by immunoSEQ multiplex PCR, and TCRdb kept only the in-frame ones, dropping some. Of about 180,000 clones detected, over 75% appear once; the ten largest clones hold less than 0.65%. When sampled, the donors appeared nominally healthy, though they likely had unrecorded immune exposures. A note on this clone: Its target is not known.

Trimming removed 7 bases from V and 2 bases from J, with 11 bases in between. This CDR3 contains 14 residues. Germline loops: CDR1 WSHSY, CDR2 SAAADI. Study-wide findings and caveats: The analysis excluded some indistinguishable V segments, including TRBV6-2 and TRBV6-3. In a later analysis, CMV-associated beta chains were mostly HLA-associated, it appeared.

V is TRBV10-2 and J is TRBJ2-2; tentatively, D is TRBD1 (6 bases). The source is a woman aged 45-60 years in good health and CMV-seronegative. Sequenced: PBMCs. CDR3 amino acids: CASTGQRNTGELFF. The CDR3 DNA is TGCGCCAGCACTGGACAGAGAAACACCGGGGAGCTGTTTTTT.